The text below deals with one TCR beta chain. Its target is unknown. Germline V lookup: CDR1 SGHTS, CDR2 YDEGEE. The CDR3 loop spans 13 amino acids. The ends were cut back, 9 bases at V and 4 bases at J, with 17 bases in the middle. The sample comes from a study of shared clonotypes between healthy human individuals. Naivety among CD8 cells was defined by CD45RO negativity and positive CCR7 selection, thereby excluding terminally differentiated effector memory CD45RA+ cells. Free of recent acute infections or vaccinations, the donors were healthy HIV-negative adults. Each replicate PCR on the sorted subsets used about 0.2 ug DNA (around 30,000 T cell genomes). The repertoire was sequenced with immunoSEQ multiplex PCR; TCRdb's copy has only in-frame clones and lacks some. The sample yields millions of clones, roughly 91% seen once. The study, taken as a whole, reports: Across subsets, estimated richness was generally greater for naive than for memory populations. Clonotype sharing among the donors was expected to vary with sequencing depth.

V usage is TRBV5-8 and J usage is TRBJ2-7; possible D gene TRBD2, 5 bases. The clonotype originates from a man aged 18 to 29 in good health. Some clones in this sample may be carry-over from other donors' samples. The sample comprised naive CD8+ T cells from PBMCs. CDR3 in amino acids: CANSLEEEYEQYF. Written as DNA, the CDR3 is TGTGCCAACTCACTCGAGGAGGAGTACGAGCAGTACTTC.